This note documents a single T cell receptor (beta chain) sequence. This sample was taken from a study of T cells in Graves' hyperthyroidism and ophthalmopathy. What was amplified from RNA transcripts were TCR beta CDR3 regions. The TCR CDR3 first-round RT-PCR relied on the HTBI primer set. TCRdb fed the multiplex PCR reads into MiXCR, producing one record per CDR3 protein. The sample holds some 580,000 distinct CDR3 sequences; roughly 16% are singletons and the top ten take less than 3.5%. The TCR originated in a woman in her 40s with Graves' ophthalmopathy. Sequenced input: blood.

The CDR3 sequence is CASSSTQETQYF. As DNA, the CDR3 is TGTGCCAGCAGTTCTACTCAAGAGACCCAGTACTTC. The rearrangement uses TRBV28 and TRBJ2-5; D uncertain. V lost 4 bases and J 2 bases, leaving 5 bases between the germline ends. Germline V gene lookup returns CDR1 MDHEN and CDR2 SYDVKM. CDR3 length equals 12 residues.